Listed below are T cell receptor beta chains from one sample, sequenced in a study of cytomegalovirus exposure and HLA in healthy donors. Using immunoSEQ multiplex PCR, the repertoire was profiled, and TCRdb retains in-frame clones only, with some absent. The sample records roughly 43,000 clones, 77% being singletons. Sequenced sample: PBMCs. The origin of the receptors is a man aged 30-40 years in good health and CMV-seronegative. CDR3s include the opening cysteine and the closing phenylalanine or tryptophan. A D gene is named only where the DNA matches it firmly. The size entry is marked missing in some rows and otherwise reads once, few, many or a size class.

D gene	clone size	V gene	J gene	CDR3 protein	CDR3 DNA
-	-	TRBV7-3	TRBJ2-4	CASSLARSDIQYF	TGTGCCAGCAGCTTAGCCAGGTCGGACATTCAGTACTTC
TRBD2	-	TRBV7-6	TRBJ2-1	CASSLLAGINEQFF	TGTGCCAGCAGCTTGCTAGCGGGAATCAATGAGCAGTTCTTC
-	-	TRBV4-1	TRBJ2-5	CASSQSLLGETQYF	TGCGCCAGCAGCCAATCCCTCCTCGGAGAGACCCAGTACTTC
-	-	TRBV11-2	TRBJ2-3	CASSPELDTQYF	TGTGCCAGCAGCCCCGAGCTGGATACGCAGTATTTT
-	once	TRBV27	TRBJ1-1	CASSLSSETEAFF	TGTGCCAGCAGTTTATCGAGCGAGACTGAAGCTTTCTTT
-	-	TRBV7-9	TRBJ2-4	CASSRMERDKNIQYF	TGTGCCAGCAGCAGAATGGAGCGTGACAAAAACATTCAGTACTTC
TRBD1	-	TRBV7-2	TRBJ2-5	CASIRDRGAETQYF	TGTGCCAGCATCAGGGACAGGGGAGCAGAGACCCAGTACTTC
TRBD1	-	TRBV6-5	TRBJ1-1	CASTEVGTVNTEAFF	TGTGCCAGCACCGAAGTGGGGACAGTGAACACTGAAGCTTTCTTT
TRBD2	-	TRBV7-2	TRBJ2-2	CASSWDSGINTGELFF	TGTGCCAGCAGCTGGGATAGCGGGATAAACACCGGGGAGCTGTTTTTT
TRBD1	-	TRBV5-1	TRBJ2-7	CASNRQGTYEQYF	TGCGCCAGCAATCGACAGGGGACCTACGAGCAGTACTTC
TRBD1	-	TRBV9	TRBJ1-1	CASSTDRGLNTEAFF	TGTGCCAGCAGCACGGACAGGGGGCTGAACACTGAAGCTTTCTTT
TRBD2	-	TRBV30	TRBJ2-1	CAWTPPGGRNNEQFF	TGTGCCTGGACCCCCCCCGGCGGGAGGAACAATGAGCAGTTCTTC
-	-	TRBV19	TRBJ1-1	CASSIIGGEAFF	TGTGCCAGTAGTATAATAGGGGGAGAAGCTTTCTTT
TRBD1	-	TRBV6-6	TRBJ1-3	CASSLDRGYGNTIYF	TGTGCCAGCAGTTTAGACAGGGGATACGGAAACACCATATATTTT
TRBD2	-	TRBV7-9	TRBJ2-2	CASSELLAETGELFF	TGTGCCAGCAGCGAACTACTAGCGGAGACCGGGGAGCTGTTTTTT
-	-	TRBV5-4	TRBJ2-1	CASSLFSVWDKAAIF	TGTGCCAGCAGCTTGTTTTCGGTCTGGGACAAGGCGGCGATCTTC
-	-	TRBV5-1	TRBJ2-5	CASSLGLATDRGTQYF	TGCGCCAGCAGCTTGGGGCTAGCAACGGATCGGGGGACCCAGTACTTC
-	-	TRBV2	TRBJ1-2	CAILTDANYGYTF	TGTGCCATTTTAACAGATGCTAACTATGGCTACACCTTC
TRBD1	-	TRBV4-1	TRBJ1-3	CASSQDHTGVGNTIYF	TGCGCCAGCAGCCAAGATCATACAGGGGTAGGAAACACCATATATTTT
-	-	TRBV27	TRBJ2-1	CASSPLPVSSYNEQFF	TGTGCCAGCAGTCCCCTACCCGTTAGCTCCTACAATGAGCAGTTCTTC
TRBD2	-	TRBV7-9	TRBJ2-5	CSSSPVIAGLAGETQYF	TGTTCCAGCAGCCCCGTAATTGCTGGACTAGCCGGGGAGACCCAGTACTTC
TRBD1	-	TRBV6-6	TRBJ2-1	CASRSHSGQAGNEQFF	TGTGCCAGCAGATCACACTCGGGACAGGCGGGCAATGAGCAGTTCTTC
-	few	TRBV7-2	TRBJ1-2	CASSLAGTSNYGYTF	TGTGCCAGCAGCTTAGCGGGCACCTCTAACTATGGCTACACCTTC
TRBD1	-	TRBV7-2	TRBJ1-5	CASSVRAGGQPQHF	TGTGCCAGCAGCGTGAGGGCAGGGGGTCAGCCCCAGCATTTT
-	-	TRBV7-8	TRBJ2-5	CASSLPREETQYF	TGTGCCAGCAGCTTACCGAGGGAAGAGACCCAGTACTTC
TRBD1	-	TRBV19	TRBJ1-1	CASSTRDSMNTEAFF	TGTGCCAGTAGTACACGGGACAGTATGAACACTGAAGCTTTCTTT
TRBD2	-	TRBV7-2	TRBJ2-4	CASSSYTSGKDKNIQYF	TGTGCCAGCAGCTCCTACACTAGCGGGAAGGACAAAAACATTCAGTACTTC